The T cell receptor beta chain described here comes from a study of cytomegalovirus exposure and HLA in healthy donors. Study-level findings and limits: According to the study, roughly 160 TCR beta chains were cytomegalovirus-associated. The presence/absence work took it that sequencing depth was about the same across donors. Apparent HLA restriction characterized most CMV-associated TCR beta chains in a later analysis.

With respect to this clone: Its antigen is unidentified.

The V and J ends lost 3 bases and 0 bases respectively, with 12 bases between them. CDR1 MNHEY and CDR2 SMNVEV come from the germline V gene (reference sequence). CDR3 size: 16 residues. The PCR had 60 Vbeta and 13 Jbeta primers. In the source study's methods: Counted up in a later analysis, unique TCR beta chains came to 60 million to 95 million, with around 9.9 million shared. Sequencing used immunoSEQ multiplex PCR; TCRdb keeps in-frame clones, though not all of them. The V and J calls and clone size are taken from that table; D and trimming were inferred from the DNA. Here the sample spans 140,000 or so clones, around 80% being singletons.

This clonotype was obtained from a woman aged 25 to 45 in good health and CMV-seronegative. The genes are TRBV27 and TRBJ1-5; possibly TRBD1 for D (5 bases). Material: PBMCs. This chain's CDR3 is CASSFRGLYSNQPQHF. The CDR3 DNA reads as TGTGCCAGCAGTTTTAGGGGCCTTTATAGCAATCAGCCCCAGCATTTT.